The 13 T cell receptor beta chains in this list originate from one sample, sequenced in a study of vaccination and CD4 T cells after COVID-19. The treatment: roughly 10-day PBMC culture with coronavirus spike peptide pools or control peptides (ViraFEST assay). With the Oncomine TCR Beta short-read assay, DNA from cultured CD4+ T cells was sequenced. Each CDR3 protein gets one entry after TCRdb re-called the PCR reads with MiXCR. Among 10,000 or so distinct CDR3 sequences listed, about 28% were seen once. These receptors' targets are unknown. This specimen consisted of CD4+ T cells from blood, cultured in vitro, obtained after SARS-CoV-2 vaccination. Source of these receptors: a human donor who had recovered from COVID-19.

This clonotype was seen a handful of times. V and J are TRBV28 and TRBJ2-7, with D tentatively TRBD2 (6 bases). V was cut by 3 bases and J by 5 bases, with 17 bases left in between. Looked up from germline, CDR1 is MDHEN and CDR2 is SYDVKM. The CDR3 spans 15 residues. The CDR3 sequence is CASSLVGLGGNEQYF. DNA for the CDR3: TGTGCCAGCAGTTTGGTGGGTTTGGGCGGGAACGAGCAGTACTTC. The full variable domain, its missing parts supplied by reference TRBV28 and TRBJ2-7, is DVKVTQSSRYLVKRTGEKVFLECVQDMDHENMFWYRQDPGLGLRLIYFSYDVKMKEKGDIPEGYSVSREKKERFSLILESASTNQTSMYLCASSLVGLGGNEQYFGPGTRLTVT.

This chain joins TRBV24-1 and TRBJ2-1; D is uncertain. Germline loops: CDR1 KGHDR, CDR2 SFDVKD. V lost 0 bases and J 15 bases, leaving 14 bases between the germline ends. CDR3 length: 13 amino acids. The DNA of the CDR3 is TGTGCCACCAGTGATTTGAACCCGACCAAGTGGTTCTTC. Protein product: CATSDLNPTKWFF.

The V and J genes are TRBV28 and TRBJ2-7; tentatively, D is TRBD1 (6 bases). CDR1 and CDR2 from the germline V gene are MDHEN and SYDVKM. The V end lost 6 bases, the J end lost 6 bases, and 15 bases lay between the germline ends. CDR3 size: 13 residues. CDR3 protein: CASSPGVSGEQYF. CDR3 in DNA: TGTGCCAGCAGCCCAGGGGTTTCGGGCGAGCAGTACTTC. The variable domain in full, completed from reference TRBV28 and TRBJ2-7, reads DVKVTQSSRYLVKRTGEKVFLECVQDMDHENMFWYRQDPGLGLRLIYFSYDVKMKEKGDIPEGYSVSREKKERFSLILESASTNQTSMYLCASSPGVSGEQYFGPGTRLTVT.

This clonotype has just a few counts. This rearrangement joins TRBV30 to TRBJ2-1, with 9 bases identical to TRBD1. With 3 bases clipped from V and 7 bases from J, the junction kept 10 bases outside the gene matches. Germline V gives CDR1 GTSNPN, CDR2 SVGIG (reference sequence). This CDR3 spans 15 amino acids. The CDR3 loop is CAWSARTGAFNEQFF. The CDR3 region has the DNA TGTGCCTGGAGCGCTAGGACAGGGGCCTTTAATGAGCAGTTCTTC.

By frequency in the sample, this clonotype is medium-sized. The V call is TRBV20-1, the J call TRBJ2-6; a weak D match, TRBD1 (5 bases). V gave up 3 bases and J gave up 4 bases, with 10 bases separating them. The CDR3 length is 14 residues. Germline assignment: CDR1 DFQATT and CDR2 SNEGSKA (reference sequence). CDR3 nucleotide sequence: TGCAGTGCTAGTACCAGGGCGGGGGCCAACGTCCTGACTTTC. This gives the protein CSASTRAGANVLTF.

This chain connects TRBV20-1 to TRBJ2-7; D may correspond to TRBD1 or TRBD2 (5 bases each). This CDR3 has 22 amino acids. V was pared by 0 bases and J by 2 bases, with 35 bases between. CDR1 DFQATT and CDR2 SNEGSKA come from the germline V gene (reference sequence). The CDR3 DNA sequence: TGCAGTGCTAGAGATTCCGGCGTCAATAACCGGGACCGCGAGACATTACCCTACGAGCAGTACTTC. The encoded protein is CSARDSGVNNRDRETLPYEQYF.

The V gene is TRBV4-3, the J gene TRBJ2-7; 7 positions match TRBD1. J lost 0 bases, V lost 0 bases, and 5 bases had no gene match. The CDR3 is made up of 16 amino acids. Germline V gene data show CDR1 as LGHNA and CDR2 as YSLEER. The CDR3 is CASSQDLGTVSYEQYF. DNA for the CDR3: TGCGCCAGCAGCCAAGATCTCGGGACAGTCTCCTACGAGCAGTACTTC.

This clonotype was recorded a few times. The chain combines TRBV12-3 or TRBV12-4 with TRBJ1-5; D gene uncertain. Trimming left V 0 bases short and J 6 bases short, with 9 bases between. The CDR3 totals 14 residues. In DNA, the CDR3 is TGTGCCAGCAGTTTAGCAGGGAACCTTCAGCCCCAGCATTTT. This sequence encodes CASSLAGNLQPQHF.

This rearrangement joins TRBV10-3 to TRBJ1-6; 9 nucleotides line up with TRBD1. After removal of 5 bases from V and 7 bases from J, the junction contained 3 bases not matched to a gene. The germline V gene has CDR1 ENHRY and CDR2 SYGVKD. The CDR3 is made up of 14 amino acids. CDR3 bases: TGTGCCATCAGTCTGGGACAGGGAAATTCACCCCTCCACTTT. This translates into CAISLGQGNSPLHF.

The table lists this clonotype with a few counts. This chain links TRBV20-1 with TRBJ1-5, with D possibly being TRBD1 (5 bases). CDR1 is DFQATT and CDR2 is SNEGSKA in the germline V gene (reference sequence). The CDR3 loop spans 15 amino acids. The V and J ends lost 3 bases and 7 bases respectively, with 19 bases between them. Here the CDR3 reads CSASKGQGGRQPQHF. CDR3 nucleotide sequence: TGCAGTGCTAGCAAGGGGCAGGGAGGTCGACAGCCCCAGCATTTT.

The chain uses TRBV4-3 and TRBJ2-1; no definite D call. The CDR3 has 12 amino acids. Between the trimmed V and J ends, which lost 5 bases and 4 bases, there was a span of 6 bases. Germline values: CDR1 LGHNA, CDR2 YSLEER. This chain's CDR3 is CASSFRYNEQFF. In DNA form, the CDR3 reads TGCGCCAGCAGCTTCCGATACAATGAGCAGTTCTTC.

The chain couples TRBV11-2 to TRBJ2-1; maybe TRBD2 (6 bases). Germline lookup yields CDR1 SGHAT and CDR2 FQNNGV. The CDR3 extends over 16 amino acids. Trimming cost V 4 bases and J 6 bases, with 19 bases left between them. The CDR3 nucleotides read TGTGCCAGCAGCTCAGACTTAGCGTCAGCGGGCAATGAGCAGTTCTTC. Translation: CASSSDLASAGNEQFF.

The CDR3 loop is CATREGRESSEQFF. DNA for the CDR3: TGTGCCACCAGGGAGGGGCGGGAGTCCAGTGAGCAGTTCTTC. The rearrangement links TRBV27 to TRBJ2-1; TRBD2 matches at 7 bases. The germline CDR1 and CDR2 sequences are MNHEY and SMNVEV (reference sequence). V lost 10 bases, J lost 9 bases, and 15 bases stayed unmatched. The CDR3 covers 14 residues.